This entry concerns a single T cell receptor beta chain. These data originate in a study of cytotoxic CD8 clonotypes in ibrutinib-treated CLL. Germline V gene data show CDR1 as SGDLS and CDR2 as YYNGEE. The CDR3 extends over 16 amino acids. V gave up 0 bases and J gave up 1 base, with 12 bases separating them. The repertoire was sequenced with immunoSEQ multiplex PCR; TCRdb's copy has only in-frame clones and lacks some. The sample gives roughly 300,000 clones, around 69% of which show up once; around 5.1% is in the top ten. The chain is built from TRBV9 and TRBJ2-3; D is unresolved. The origin of this receptor is a human donor with chronic lymphocytic leukemia. The sample in question was PBMCs, obtained at disease progression, from a patient treated with ibrutinib. CDR3 sequence: CASSVGLTVGTDTQYF. The CDR3 DNA sequence: TGTGCCAGCAGCGTAGGGCTGACGGTGGGCACAGATACGCAGTATTTT.